This T cell receptor (beta chain) emerged from a study of T-cell reconstitution after alpha-beta-depleted transplantation in children. Study findings and constraints: Fresh T-cell production supplied most of the T-cell counts and diversity seen one year after transplant.

The CDR3 length is 15 residues. Trimming removed 2 bases at V and 2 bases at J, with 13 bases between. The V gene's germline CDR1 is KGHSH and CDR2 LQKENI. In regard to this clonotype: Its target is unknown.

The TCRbeta library incorporated unique molecular identifiers. TCRdb recomputed calls from the PCR reads with MiXCR, one row per CDR3 protein. The table lists fewer than 350,000 distinct CDR3 sequences, roughly 7.8% of them singletons. The starting material was peripheral blood, obtained 360 days after TCRalphabeta/CD19-depleted stem cell transplant. The chain is built from TRBV18 and TRBJ2-7; D tentatively fits TRBD1 or TRBD2 (7 bases each). The clonotype comes from a female patient aged 2-15 years who had a stem cell transplant for Fanconi anemia, so the T cells may come from the graft donor. The CDR3 DNA sequence: TGTGCCAGCTCACCAGGCCAGGGGGGGACCTACGAGCAGTACTTC. Encoded protein: CASSPGQGGTYEQYF.